The rows below give T cell receptor beta chains drawn from one sample of a study of blood T cell repertoires in COVID-19. Produced via immunoSEQ multiplex PCR; TCRdb's table is partial and in-frame only. The sample includes 30,000 to 35,000 clones, around 87% of them seen just once. The sequenced material came from peripheral blood. The receptors stem from a man in his sixties with active COVID-19. CDR3s include the opening cysteine and the closing phenylalanine or tryptophan. Each record gives: D gene, clone size, V gene, J gene, CDR3 DNA, CDR3 protein. D genes are given only for firm matches. Clone size is stated in some rows and not others, as once, few, many or a class when expanded.

d_gene: TRBD1
abundance: .
v_gene: TRBV10-3
j_gene: TRBJ2-1
CDR3nt: TGTGCCATCAGTGGGGACAGGGATGGGTTGGAGCAGTTCTTC
CDR3aa: CAISGDRDGLEQFF

d_gene: .
abundance: .
v_gene: TRBV7-9
j_gene: TRBJ1-3
CDR3nt: TGTGCCAGCAGCACCCCAGCTGGAAACACCATATATTTT
CDR3aa: CASSTPAGNTIYF

d_gene: .
abundance: .
v_gene: TRBV18
j_gene: TRBJ2-7
CDR3nt: TGTGCCAGCTCACCCGCCGACAGGGAGCAGTACTTC
CDR3aa: CASSPADREQYF

d_gene: TRBD1
abundance: .
v_gene: TRBV28
j_gene: TRBJ1-2
CDR3nt: TGTGCCAGCAGTTTTGGGACAGGGCGGGACTATGGCTACACCTTC
CDR3aa: CASSFGTGRDYGYTF

d_gene: .
abundance: .
v_gene: TRBV5-4
j_gene: TRBJ2-7
CDR3nt: TGTGCCAGCAGCCACAGGGTCGGCGAGCAGTACTTC
CDR3aa: CASSHRVGEQYF

d_gene: .
abundance: .
v_gene: TRBV18
j_gene: TRBJ1-3
CDR3nt: TGTGCCAGCTCACCCCCCCGTGAAAGGGGTGGAAACACCATATATTTT
CDR3aa: CASSPPRERGGNTIYF

d_gene: .
abundance: .
v_gene: TRBV6-2/TRBV6-3
j_gene: TRBJ2-3
CDR3nt: TGTGCCAGCAGACCTCCTAGTTTGGATACGCAGTATTTT
CDR3aa: CASRPPSLDTQYF

d_gene: .
abundance: .
v_gene: TRBV7-2
j_gene: TRBJ2-2
CDR3nt: TGTGCCAGCAGCTTAGTGGCAGCGAACACCGGGGAGCTGTTTTTT
CDR3aa: CASSLVAANTGELFF

d_gene: .
abundance: .
v_gene: TRBV9
j_gene: TRBJ2-3
CDR3nt: TGTGCCAGCAGCGTAGATGCAGGGCTAGGCACAGATACGCAGTATTTT
CDR3aa: CASSVDAGLGTDTQYF

d_gene: TRBD2
abundance: .
v_gene: TRBV3-1/TRBV3-2
j_gene: TRBJ2-1
CDR3nt: TGTGCCAGCAGCCAAATGGGACTAGCGGCGTACAATGAGCAGTTCTTC
CDR3aa: CASSQMGLAAYNEQFF

d_gene: .
abundance: .
v_gene: TRBV7-2
j_gene: TRBJ2-3
CDR3nt: TGTGCCAGCAGCCGGGGGACGGGAACGCAGTATTTT
CDR3aa: CASSRGTGTQYF

d_gene: .
abundance: .
v_gene: TRBV7-2
j_gene: TRBJ2-3
CDR3nt: TGTGCCAGCAGCTTAGTGGCGGTTAGCACAGATACGCAGTATTTT
CDR3aa: CASSLVAVSTDTQYF

d_gene: .
abundance: .
v_gene: TRBV14
j_gene: TRBJ2-7
CDR3nt: TGTGCCAGCAGCCAACATACGGGATCCTACGAGCAGTACTTC
CDR3aa: CASSQHTGSYEQYF

d_gene: .
abundance: .
v_gene: TRBV4-3
j_gene: TRBJ1-3
CDR3nt: TGCGCCAGCAGCCAAGCGGAGCGGGACACCATATATTTT
CDR3aa: CASSQAERDTIYF

d_gene: .
abundance: .
v_gene: TRBV4-2
j_gene: TRBJ2-1
CDR3nt: TGTGCCAGCAGCCAAGAGGGCTACAGCTCCTACAATGAGCAGTTCTTC
CDR3aa: CASSQEGYSSYNEQFF

d_gene: TRBD2
abundance: .
v_gene: TRBV7-2
j_gene: TRBJ2-5
CDR3nt: TGTGCCAGCAGTCGGACTAGCGGGGGGGCCGGGTTTGAGACCCAGTACTTC
CDR3aa: CASSRTSGGAGFETQYF

d_gene: .
abundance: .
v_gene: TRBV5-1
j_gene: TRBJ1-1
CDR3nt: TGCGCCAGCAGCAACACAGAGAACACTGAAGCTTTCTTT
CDR3aa: CASSNTENTEAFF

d_gene: .
abundance: .
v_gene: TRBV6-5
j_gene: TRBJ1-1
CDR3nt: TGTGCCAGCATGACCCTCAGGGGCGCTGAAGCTTTCTTT
CDR3aa: CASMTLRGAEAFF

d_gene: TRBD2
abundance: .
v_gene: TRBV24-1
j_gene: TRBJ2-2
CDR3nt: TGTGCCACCAGTGACAGGACTAGCGGGAGGATTAACACCGGGGAGCTGTTTTTT
CDR3aa: CATSDRTSGRINTGELFF

d_gene: .
abundance: .
v_gene: TRBV7-3
j_gene: TRBJ1-1
CDR3nt: TGTGCCAGCAGCCCCCTGTTGGCAGGGATGAACACTGAAGCTTTCTTT
CDR3aa: CASSPLLAGMNTEAFF

d_gene: TRBD1
abundance: .
v_gene: TRBV19
j_gene: TRBJ1-4
CDR3nt: TGTGCCAGTAGTACGGAAAGGGACAGGGACGGTGAAAAACTGTTTTTT
CDR3aa: CASSTERDRDGEKLFF

d_gene: TRBD2
abundance: .
v_gene: TRBV19
j_gene: TRBJ2-1
CDR3nt: TGTGCCAGTAGAGCTAGCGGTTACTACAATGAGCAGTTCTTC
CDR3aa: CASRASGYYNEQFF

d_gene: TRBD1
abundance: .
v_gene: TRBV7-3
j_gene: TRBJ2-7
CDR3nt: TGTGCCAGCAGCTCAAACCGGGACAGTCCCGAGCAGTACTTC
CDR3aa: CASSSNRDSPEQYF

d_gene: .
abundance: .
v_gene: TRBV19
j_gene: TRBJ1-3
CDR3nt: TGTGCCAGTAGTATCAGGGCAGGGGTAGCGGGAAACACCATATATTTT
CDR3aa: CASSIRAGVAGNTIYF

d_gene: .
abundance: .
v_gene: TRBV14
j_gene: TRBJ2-7
CDR3nt: TGTGCCAGCAGCTTTCCGGGAGCCTACGAGCAGTACTTC
CDR3aa: CASSFPGAYEQYF

d_gene: TRBD2
abundance: .
v_gene: TRBV11-2
j_gene: TRBJ2-1
CDR3nt: TGTGCCAGCAGCATGGGCGGGGGAATCTACAATGAGCAGTTCTTC
CDR3aa: CASSMGGGIYNEQFF

d_gene: .
abundance: .
v_gene: TRBV7-3
j_gene: TRBJ2-1
CDR3nt: TGTGCCACCCAGATCGACAGAACATCCGAGCAGTTCTTC
CDR3aa: CATQIDRTSEQFF

d_gene: .
abundance: .
v_gene: TRBV5-8
j_gene: TRBJ1-6
CDR3nt: TGTGCCAGCAGCCAGGGCTCGGATTCACCCCTCCACTTT
CDR3aa: CASSQGSDSPLHF

d_gene: .
abundance: .
v_gene: TRBV27
j_gene: TRBJ2-2
CDR3nt: TGTGCCAGCAGTTTAACAGGGCAGAACACCGGGGAGCTGTTTTTT
CDR3aa: CASSLTGQNTGELFF

d_gene: TRBD2
abundance: few
v_gene: TRBV6-2/TRBV6-3
j_gene: TRBJ2-1
CDR3nt: TGTGCCAGCAGTTACTTCTACGGGGGGGCCGGAAATGAGCAGTTCTTC
CDR3aa: CASSYFYGGAGNEQFF

d_gene: .
abundance: .
v_gene: TRBV4-2
j_gene: TRBJ2-1
CDR3nt: TGTGCCAGCAGCCAAACCGCAACTAGCAGATACAATGAGCAGTTCTTC
CDR3aa: CASSQTATSRYNEQFF

d_gene: TRBD2
abundance: .
v_gene: TRBV5-1
j_gene: TRBJ2-1
CDR3nt: TGCGCCAGCAGCCAACCTACTAGCGGGAACTACAATGAGCAGTTCTTC
CDR3aa: CASSQPTSGNYNEQFF

d_gene: .
abundance: .
v_gene: TRBV19
j_gene: TRBJ2-1
CDR3nt: TGTGCCAGTTCCCCTCCCCCCCACAATGAGCAGTTCTTC
CDR3aa: CASSPPPHNEQFF

d_gene: TRBD1
abundance: few
v_gene: TRBV10-2
j_gene: TRBJ2-7
CDR3nt: TGCGCCAGCAGTGAGTCGGGACAGAAAAACGAGCAGTACTTC
CDR3aa: CASSESGQKNEQYF

d_gene: TRBD2
abundance: .
v_gene: TRBV5-1
j_gene: TRBJ2-1
CDR3nt: TGCGCCAGCAGCTCAATCCCCGCGGGAGGTCGTTCCTACAATGAGCAGTTCTTC
CDR3aa: CASSSIPAGGRSYNEQFF

d_gene: .
abundance: once
v_gene: TRBV27
j_gene: TRBJ1-2
CDR3nt: TGTGCCAGCAGTCCACTAGACGATTATGACAACTACACCTTC
CDR3aa: CASSPLDDYDNYTF

d_gene: .
abundance: few
v_gene: TRBV12-3/TRBV12-4
j_gene: TRBJ1-2
CDR3nt: TGTGCCAGCAGTTTAGCCGGGGTGGATGGCTACACCTTC
CDR3aa: CASSLAGVDGYTF

d_gene: TRBD1
abundance: .
v_gene: TRBV5-1
j_gene: TRBJ2-7
CDR3nt: TGCGCCAGCAGCCCGGGACAGACCTACGAGCAGTACTTC
CDR3aa: CASSPGQTYEQYF

d_gene: .
abundance: .
v_gene: TRBV6-6
j_gene: TRBJ2-7
CDR3nt: TGTGCCAGCACCCCGAGGGGGGGAGGGACCTACGAGCAGTACTTC
CDR3aa: CASTPRGGGTYEQYF

d_gene: .
abundance: .
v_gene: TRBV7-3
j_gene: TRBJ2-1
CDR3nt: TGTGCCAGCAGCCATGTTGGCGGTAACAATGAGCAGTTCTTC
CDR3aa: CASSHVGGNNEQFF

d_gene: .
abundance: .
v_gene: TRBV5-1
j_gene: TRBJ2-3
CDR3nt: TGCGCCAGCAGCGGTCCCGGGGCAGATACGCAGTATTTT
CDR3aa: CASSGPGADTQYF